This T cell receptor (beta chain) was obtained from a study of T cell clonality in common variable immunodeficiency. The CDR3 consists of 14 residues. CDR1 is DFQATT and CDR2 is SNEGSKA in the germline V gene (reference sequence). Trimming took off 2 bases at V and 0 bases at J, with 10 bases between the two ends. The table came from immunoSEQ multiplex PCR; TCRdb's copy has only in-frame clones and leaves some out. The data list 45,000 to 55,000 clones, none observed once; around 5.4% falls to the top ten. This clone was counted at least ten times. The read terminates 3 residues ahead of where the CDR3 ends, so the germline J gene completes it.

This clonotype originated in a person aged 18-69 years in good health. Sample: peripheral blood mononuclear cells. The chain couples TRBV20-1 to TRBJ1-2, with D maybe TRBD1 (5 bases). The DNA read from the CDR3 is TGCAGTGCTAGACCACTACAGGCTAACTATGGC. Translation: CSARPLQANYG. The whole CDR3 protein reads CSARPLQANYGYTF.